These 8 T cell receptor beta chains were sequenced from one sample in a study of graft-versus-host responses after intestinal transplantation. Generated by immunoSEQ multiplex PCR, the TCRdb table keeps only in-frame clones and is missing some. The sample gives roughly 11,000 clones, 60% to 85% of which show up once; about 35% is in the top ten. The sample was PBMCs, taken nearly 500 days after intestinal transplant. The origin of the receptors is a human patient who received an intestinal transplant, so some T cells may come from the graft donor.

The genes are TRBV15 and TRBJ1-5; perhaps TRBD1 as D (6 bases). The CDR3 spans 15 residues. The V gene lost 0 bases and the J gene lost 1 base, with 7 bases spanning the gap. Germline lookup yields CDR1 LNHNV and CDR2 YYDKDF (reference sequence). Here the CDR3 reads CATSRDGGSNQPQHF. The DNA for the CDR3 is TGTGCCACCAGCAGAGATGGGGGCAGCAATCAGCCCCAGCATTTT. The full variable domain, its missing parts supplied by reference TRBV15 and TRBJ1-5, is DAMVIQNPRYQVTQFGKPVTLSCSQTLNHNVMYWYQQKSSQAPKLLFHYYDKDFNNEADTPDNFQSRRPNTSFCFLDIRSPGLGDTAMYLCATSRDGGSNQPQHFGDGTRLSIL.

This chain joins TRBV2 and TRBJ1-5; D might be TRBD1 (5 bases). The CDR3 consists of 15 residues. With 8 bases removed from V and 3 bases from J, the gap between germline ends came to 17 bases. CDR1 is SNHLY and CDR2 is FYNNEI in the germline V gene. The CDR3, as DNA: TGTGCCAGCGGTGGCGGGGCCAATTACAATCAGCCCCAGCATTTT. Its protein is CASGGGANYNQPQHF.

V usage is TRBV5-8 and J usage is TRBJ2-5; D gene unclear. The V gene lost 0 bases and the J gene lost 5 bases, with 14 bases spanning the gap. CDR3 length equals 15 residues. Germline CDR1 SGHTS, CDR2 YDEGEE. The CDR3, as DNA: TGTGCCAGCAGCTTGGCCCAGGCGTCCGGCGAGACCCAGTACTTC. It is translated as CASSLAQASGETQYF.

This clone was detected a few times. J is TRBJ1-1 and V is TRBV5-1; tentatively, D is TRBD1 (5 bases). Between the trimmed V and J ends, which lost 0 bases and 5 bases, there was a span of 11 bases. The CDR3 length is 14 residues. Per germline, CDR1 SGHRS and CDR2 YFSETQ. In nucleotides, the CDR3 is TGCGCCAGCAGCTTGGTGGTGGGGGGGACTGAAGCTTTCTTT. It codes for CASSLVVGGTEAFF. Full variable domain (rest looked up from reference TRBV5-1 and TRBJ1-1): KAGVTQTPRYLIKTRGQQVTLSCSPISGHRSVSWYQQTPGQGLQFLFEYFSETQRNKGNFPGRFSGRQFSNSRSEMNVSTLELGDSALYLCASSLVVGGTEAFFGQGTRLTVV.

J is TRBJ1-2 and V is TRBV11-2; 7 positions agree with TRBD1. Germline V lookup: CDR1 SGHAT, CDR2 FQNNGV. Germline trimming cut 5 bases from V and 5 bases from J; bases unmatched to any gene: 5. This CDR3 spans 13 amino acids. The CDR3 sequence is CASSPGQEYGYTF. DNA for the CDR3: TGTGCCAGCAGCCCCGGACAGGAATATGGCTACACCTTC.

The V and J genes are TRBV7-2 and TRBJ2-4; TRBD2 agrees at 7 bases. The CDR3 contains 16 residues. The V gene's germline CDR1 is SGHTA and CDR2 FQGNSA. The ends lost 1 base at V and 3 bases at J; junction bases unmatched: 6. The CDR3 DNA sequence: TGTGCCAGCAGCTTAGATTTCAGCGGGATCAAAAACATTCAGTACTTC. Protein: CASSLDFSGIKNIQYF.

This clone was seen a single time. The junction shows a germline mismatch at one end, possibly a read error. The chain is built from TRBV6-5 and TRBJ2-2, with 7 bases fitting TRBD1. Germline values: CDR1 MNHEY, CDR2 SVGAGI. This CDR3 has 13 residues. CDR3 coding DNA: TGTGCCAGCACCAGGGACAGACACCGGGGAGCTGTTTTT. Amino acid sequence: CASTRDRHRGAVF.

The gene calls are TRBV19 and TRBJ2-7; tentative D call: TRBD1 (6 bases). CDR3 length: 14 amino acids. CDR1 is LNHDA, CDR2 SQIVND, per germline (reference sequence). The V and J ends lost 4 bases and 3 bases respectively, with 13 bases between them. The CDR3: CASSTGERVYEQYF. The CDR3 DNA reads as TGTGCCAGTAGTACAGGGGAAAGGGTCTACGAGCAGTACTTC.